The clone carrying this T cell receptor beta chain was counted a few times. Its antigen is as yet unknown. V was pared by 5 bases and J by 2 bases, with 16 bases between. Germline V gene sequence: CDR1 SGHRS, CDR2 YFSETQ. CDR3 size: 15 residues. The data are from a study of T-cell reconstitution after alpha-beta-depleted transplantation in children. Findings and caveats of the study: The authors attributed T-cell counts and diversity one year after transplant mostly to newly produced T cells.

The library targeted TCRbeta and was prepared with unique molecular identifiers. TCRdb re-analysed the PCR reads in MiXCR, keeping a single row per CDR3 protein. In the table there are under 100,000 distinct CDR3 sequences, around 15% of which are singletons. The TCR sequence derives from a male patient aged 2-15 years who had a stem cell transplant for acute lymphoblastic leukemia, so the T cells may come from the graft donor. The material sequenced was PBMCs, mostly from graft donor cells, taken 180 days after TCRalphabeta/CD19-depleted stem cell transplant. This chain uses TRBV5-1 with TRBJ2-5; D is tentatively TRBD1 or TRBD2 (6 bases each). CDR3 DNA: TGCGCCAGCAGTAAGGAGGGAAGGGGGCAAGAGACCCAGTACTTC. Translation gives CASSKEGRGQETQYF.